This TCR beta chain is drawn from a study of cytomegalovirus exposure and HLA in healthy donors. Both 60 Vbeta primers and 13 Jbeta primers went into the PCR. Assay: immunoSEQ multiplex PCR; the TCRdb copy retains only in-frame clones and omits some. The data hold 85,000 to 95,000 clones, with around 8% observed a single time. Germline CDR1 is KGHSH and CDR2 is LQKENI. This CDR3 has 14 residues. The V segment lost 4 bases and the J segment 7 bases; nucleotides outside the gene matches: 7. Remarks on this clone: The antigen remains unidentified.

Broader study findings: When analyzed later, a missense DCLRE1C variant was found to be linked to TCR beta V- and J-gene trimming. Reports showed the classifier diagnosing cytomegalovirus status with high specificity and sensitivity.

The clonotype was recovered from a man over 45 in good health and CMV-seronegative. The sequenced sample was PBMCs. The J gene is TRBJ1-2, the V gene TRBV18, with 9 bases identical to TRBD1. CDR3 region: CASSLRQGEVGYTF. The CDR3 DNA sequence: TGTGCCAGCTCACTCAGACAGGGGGAGGTTGGCTACACCTTC.